This is a list of T cell receptor beta chains from one sample in a study of blood T cell repertoires in COVID-19. This table comes from immunoSEQ multiplex PCR, and its TCRdb copy is limited to in-frame clones, with some not included. The sample comprises around 340,000 clones, about 86% of which are singletons, and 4% to 5% rests with the top ten. The specimen was PBMCs or T cells enriched from blood (not recorded which). These receptor sequences come from a middle-aged woman with acute COVID-19. Both conserved end residues are part of each CDR3. D genes are given only for firm matches. The size field is filled for only some rows; it gives once, few, many or a size class.

CARGPAGGGDTQYF	TGTGCTAGGGGTCCTGCGGGGGGGGGAGATACGCAGTATTTT	TRBD2	TRBV12-5	TRBJ2-3	14	NA
CASSLDNGATPSGTEAFF	TGTGCCAGCAGCCTCGATAATGGGGCTACGCCATCAGGCACTGAAGCTTTCTTT	NA	TRBV7-2	TRBJ1-1	18	NA
CASSPPASYEQFF	TGTGCCAGCTCACCACCGGCATCCTATGAGCAGTTCTTC	NA	TRBV18	TRBJ2-1	13	few
CASSSLTGNEQFF	TGTGCCAGCAGCTCACTGACAGGCAATGAGCAGTTCTTC	NA	TRBV7-8	TRBJ2-1	13	NA
CASSSLIGASGSNEQFF	TGTGCCAGCAGCTCGCTAATCGGGGCTAGCGGGAGCAATGAGCAGTTCTTC	TRBD2	TRBV7-2	TRBJ2-1	17	NA
CASSLEGTGLEKLFF	TGCGCCAGCAGCTTGGAAGGGACAGGGTTAGAAAAACTGTTTTTT	TRBD1	TRBV5-1	TRBJ1-4	15	NA
CASSSRDSYGYTF	TGTGCCAGCAGCTCCCGGGACAGCTATGGCTACACCTTC	TRBD1	TRBV7-9	TRBJ1-2	13	NA
CSAYGREAFF	TGCAGTGCTTATGGCCGTGAAGCTTTCTTT	NA	TRBV20-1	TRBJ1-1	10	once
CASSSQTGEGYEQYF	TGTGCCAGCAGCTCCCAGACAGGGGAGGGCTACGAGCAGTACTTC	NA	TRBV7-2	TRBJ2-7	15	few
CATSRDSSGTYEQYF	TGTGCCACCAGCAGAGATTCCTCAGGTACCTACGAGCAGTACTTC	NA	TRBV15	TRBJ2-7	15	NA
CASSQTPGVGGNTIYF	TGTGCCAGCAGCCAGACCCCAGGGGTAGGCGGAAACACCATATATTTT	NA	TRBV3-1/TRBV3-2	TRBJ1-3	16	NA
CASSRGNQPQHF	TGTGCCAGCAGTAGGGGAAATCAGCCCCAGCATTTT	NA	TRBV12-3/TRBV12-4	TRBJ1-5	12	NA
CASSIGTGKLFF	TGTGCCAGCAGTATAGGGACAGGGAAGCTGTTTTTT	TRBD1	TRBV27	TRBJ2-2	12	NA
CAIRGREPLYEQYF	TGTGCCATCAGGGGGCGGGAGCCCCTCTACGAGCAGTACTTC	TRBD2	TRBV10-3	TRBJ2-7	14	NA
CASSLSPGTENEQYF	TGTGCCAGCAGTTTATCTCCCGGGACAGAAAACGAGCAGTACTTC	TRBD1	TRBV28	TRBJ2-7	15	NA
CASSVAQGNTGELFF	TGTGCCAGCAGCGTAGCACAGGGGAACACCGGGGAGCTGTTTTTT	NA	TRBV9	TRBJ2-2	15	NA
CSALRGRELNGYTF	TGCAGCGCTCTGCGGGGCAGGGAATTGAATGGCTACACCTTC	NA	TRBV29-1	TRBJ1-2	14	NA
CAWSVQRGSYNEQFF	TGTGCCTGGAGTGTACAGCGGGGCTCCTACAATGAGCAGTTCTTC	TRBD2	TRBV30	TRBJ2-1	15	few
CASSPHRFGEQYF	TGTGCCAGCTCACCACACCGGTTCGGCGAGCAGTACTTC	NA	TRBV18	TRBJ2-7	13	few
CASRRGQVVSGNTIYF	TGTGCCAGCAGGCGGGGACAGGTCGTCTCTGGAAACACCATATATTTT	TRBD1	TRBV7-2	TRBJ1-3	16	few
CASSWAQGAWGTDTQYF	TGTGCCAGCAGCTGGGCGCAGGGGGCGTGGGGCACAGATACGCAGTATTTT	TRBD1	TRBV7-2	TRBJ2-3	17	NA
CASSEFPSGSGSNEQFF	TGTGCCAGCAGTGAATTCCCTAGCGGGAGTGGTAGCAATGAGCAGTTCTTC	TRBD2	TRBV25-1	TRBJ2-1	17	once
CASSEHGDLTDTQYF	TGTGCCAGCAGTGAACATGGGGACTTGACAGATACGCAGTATTTT	NA	TRBV27	TRBJ2-3	15	NA
CASSLSGTGGRQPQHF	TGTGCCAGCAGCTTATCAGGGACAGGTGGCCGGCAGCCCCAGCATTTT	TRBD1	TRBV7-8	TRBJ1-5	16	NA
CASSWGQPRNSPLHF	TGTGCCAGCAGTTGGGGCCAGCCTAGGAATTCACCCCTCCACTTT	NA	TRBV27	TRBJ1-6	15	NA
CSASDPSGSVSNEQFF	TGCAGTGCTAGTGATCCTAGCGGGAGTGTCAGCAATGAGCAGTTCTTC	TRBD2	TRBV20-1	TRBJ2-1	16	NA
CASRRQAYGANVLTF	TGTGCCAGTAGAAGACAGGCGTACGGGGCCAACGTCCTGACTTTC	NA	TRBV19	TRBJ2-6	15	few
CAISEGRGTTNNYGYTF	TGTGCCATCAGTGAGGGTCGAGGGACAACCAATAACTATGGCTACACCTTC	NA	TRBV10-3	TRBJ1-2	17	NA
CASSIDTGSGRGSSYNSPLHF	TGTGCCAGTAGTATAGATACCGGGAGTGGCCGGGGAAGCTCCTATAATTCACCCCTCCACTTT	NA	TRBV19	TRBJ1-6	21	NA
CASSLGVAGEGGETQYF	TGTGCTAGCAGCTTGGGGGTAGCGGGAGAAGGGGGAGAGACCCAGTACTTC	TRBD2	TRBV7-7	TRBJ2-5	17	NA
CASSPKNLFRGRDPDTQYF	TGTGCCAGCAGCCCAAAGAATCTATTCAGGGGGCGCGATCCAGATACGCAGTATTTT	TRBD1	TRBV7-2	TRBJ2-3	19	NA
CASSPGVGRLDTQYF	TGTGCCAGCAGCCCGGGAGTAGGACGTTTGGATACGCAGTATTTT	NA	TRBV7-3	TRBJ2-3	15	NA
CASTLLRLAYEQYF	TGTGCCAGCACCCTCCTTAGGCTAGCCTACGAGCAGTACTTC	NA	TRBV7-2	TRBJ2-7	14	NA
CASSSGTRGEKLFF	TGTGCCAGCAGCTCCGGGACCAGGGGGGAAAAACTGTTTTTT	TRBD1	TRBV7-2	TRBJ1-4	14	NA
CASSFGEGQPQHF	NA	NA	TRBV12-3/TRBV12-4	TRBJ1-5	13	NA
CASSQGTGNPSYGYTF	TGTGCCAGCAGCCAGGGGACAGGGAACCCTTCCTATGGCTACACCTTC	TRBD1	TRBV13	TRBJ1-2	16	NA
CASNSQGAGEQYF	TGTGCCAGCAATTCACAGGGGGCGGGCGAGCAGTACTTC	TRBD1	TRBV6-5	TRBJ2-7	13	NA
CATSGTAYNSPLHF	TGTGCCACTTCCGGGACAGCGTATAATTCACCCCTCCACTTT	TRBD1	TRBV6-5	TRBJ1-6	14	NA
CASSLSSVKTQYF	TGTGCCAGCAGCTTATCTAGCGTAAAGACCCAGTACTTC	NA	TRBV7-3	TRBJ2-5	13	NA
CASSRTSLGQGQPQHF	TGTGCCAGCAGCCGAACTTCTCTGGGACAGGGCCAGCCCCAGCATTTT	TRBD1	TRBV28	TRBJ1-5	16	NA
CASSIELAVKETQYF	TGTGCCAGCAGCATCGAACTAGCGGTTAAAGAGACCCAGTACTTC	TRBD2	TRBV11-1	TRBJ2-5	15	NA
CASSFGRRDTEAFF	TGCGCCAGCAGCTTTGGCCGGCGGGACACTGAAGCTTTCTTT	NA	TRBV5-1	TRBJ1-1	14	NA
CASSTGQGHNEQFF	TGTGCCAGTAGTACCGGACAGGGGCACAATGAGCAGTTCTTC	TRBD1	TRBV19	TRBJ2-1	14	NA
CASSPGQGRDEQYF	TGTGCCAGCAGCCCGGGACAGGGAAGAGACGAGCAGTACTTC	TRBD1	TRBV5-4	TRBJ2-7	14	NA
CASRYTTGDGSPLHF	TGTGCCAGCAGATACACGACAGGGGATGGCTCACCCCTCCACTTT	TRBD1	TRBV6-5	TRBJ1-6	15	NA
CASSYPRGRNTEAFF	TGTGCCAGCAGTTATCCAAGAGGCCGGAACACTGAAGCTTTCTTT	NA	TRBV6-2/TRBV6-3	TRBJ1-1	15	NA
CSVRRGAGQPQHF	TGCAGCGTCCGGCGGGGGGCGGGCCAGCCCCAGCATTTT	NA	TRBV29-1	TRBJ1-5	13	NA
CASSDSSRTDTQYF	TGTGCCAGCAGTGACTCCTCTCGCACAGATACGCAGTATTTT	NA	TRBV6-4	TRBJ2-3	14	NA
CATATEPLLYEQYF	TGTGCCACCGCAACAGAGCCCCTACTCTACGAGCAGTACTTC	NA	TRBV19	TRBJ2-7	14	NA
CSVRDRTKNIQYF	TGCAGCGTACGGGACAGAACCAAAAACATTCAGTACTTC	TRBD1	TRBV29-1	TRBJ2-4	13	NA
CASSFSGGQGSYEQYF	TGTGCCAGCAGTTTTAGTGGGGGACAGGGCTCCTACGAGCAGTACTTC	TRBD1	TRBV28	TRBJ2-7	16	NA
CASSLAREANYGYTF	TGTGCCAGCAGCTTAGCCAGGGAGGCTAACTATGGCTACACCTTC	NA	TRBV7-9	TRBJ1-2	15	NA
CASGLPRGEQFF	TGTGCTAGTGGCTTGCCACGGGGTGAGCAGTTCTTC	NA	TRBV12-5	TRBJ2-1	12	NA
CASTHGGSTDTQYF	TGTGCCAGCACCCACGGAGGTAGCACAGATACGCAGTATTTT	NA	TRBV3-1/TRBV3-2	TRBJ2-3	14	few
CASSQEASRGGQHYEQYF	TGTGCCAGCAGCCAGGAAGCCTCTCGAGGAGGACAGCATTACGAGCAGTACTTC	NA	TRBV4-2	TRBJ2-7	18	NA
CASSPRQGIRQETQYF	TGTGCCAGCAGTCCACGACAGGGGATTCGGCAAGAGACCCAGTACTTC	TRBD1	TRBV28	TRBJ2-5	16	NA